This T cell receptor beta chain derives from a study of cytomegalovirus exposure and HLA in healthy donors. V lost 5 bases, J lost 0 bases, and 5 bases stayed unmatched. This CDR3 region has 15 residues. CDR1 and CDR2 from the germline V gene are SGHTA and FQGNSA. PCR amplification relied on 60 Vbeta primers (plus 13 Jbeta primers). Original handling: In a later analysis, the count reached some 75 million unique TCR beta chains, with 10 million to 11 million shared. Clones were sequenced by immunoSEQ multiplex PCR, and TCRdb holds only the in-frame ones, with some missing. The V and J calls and clone size come from that table; D and trimming were worked out from the DNA. The table shows 110,000 to 150,000 clones, with about four fifths occurring only once. Findings of the study overall: Altogether, about 160 TCR beta chains were recorded as cytomegalovirus-associated. On later analysis, the bulk of CMV-associated TCR beta chains appeared to be HLA-restricted. A previous analysis found most TCR beta V segments productive roughly 87% or roughly 30% of the time.

There are a few counts of this clone. Its antigen is not identified. The sample was PBMCs. This clonotype was obtained from a man aged 35-49 years in good health and CMV-seronegative. V is TRBV7-2 and J is TRBJ2-3; 7 bases align to TRBD2. The CDR3 bases are TGTGCCAGCAGCCTTAGCGGGCGTAGCACAGATACGCAGTATTTT. Protein product: CASSLSGRSTDTQYF. The complete variable domain, with remaining parts taken from reference TRBV7-2 and TRBJ2-3, reads GAGVSQSPSNKVTEKGKDVELRCDPISGHTALYWYRQSLGQGLEFLIYFQGNSAPDKSGLPSDRFSAERTGGSVSTLTIQRTQQEDSAVYLCASSLSGRSTDTQYFGPGTRLTVL.